The 29 T cell receptor beta chains given below trace back to one sample, sequenced in a study of blood T cells in healthy people across ages (dated by TCRdb to 2015 to 2017). Library creation used 5' RACE. Instrument used: Illumina HiSeq 2500. A second PCR of about 6 to 11 cycles was performed with a sample-barcoded 5' primer and a J-beta primer mix. The public sequencing data were trimmed at Q25 with fastp and processed into clonotypes with MiXCR by TCRdb, which kept only in-frame beta chains. Rows matching on CDR3 protein sequence are summarized as one entry with the most common DNA and genes. The sample profile shows around 520,000 distinct CDR3 sequences; roughly a quarter of them were found once. Approximately 3.6% of the sample is in the top ten clones. These records were also assigned to another study, of T cells of mothers and their children.

Sequencing was carried out using blood. The origin of the receptors is a boy aged 2-9 years in good health.

This clonotype was seen a handful of times. The V and J genes are TRBV27 and TRBJ1-5; TRBD1 matches 7 bases. This CDR3 has 15 amino acids. Germline CDR1 reads MNHEY; CDR2 reads SMNVEV (reference sequence). Trimming removed 0 bases from V and 4 bases from J; junction bases left unmatched: 3. CDR3 residues: CASSLSGRGNQPQHF. The CDR3 DNA reads as TGTGCCAGCAGTTTATCTGGCAGGGGGAATCAGCCCCAGCATTTT.

V usage is TRBV10-3 and J usage is TRBJ1-5; D perhaps matches TRBD1 (6 bases). Per the germline V gene, CDR1 is ENHRY and CDR2 is SYGVKD. CDR3 size: 15 residues. The V gene lost 6 bases and the J gene lost 1 base, with 13 bases spanning the gap. CDR3 loop: CAIRAQGNSNQPQHF. The CDR3 DNA reads as TGTGCCATCAGAGCCCAGGGGAACAGCAATCAGCCCCAGCATTTT.

In regard to this clonotype: One end of the junction fails to match germline, which may point to a read error. This chain uses TRBV29-1 with TRBJ1-2; D remains ambiguous. From germline, CDR1 is SQVTM and CDR2 ANQGSEA. The CDR3 spans 9 residues. The CDR3 sequence is CSVEGTESF. Here the CDR3 DNA reads TGCAGCGTTGAAGGTACAGAATCCTTC.

This clonotype was seen more than once but under ten times. This rearrangement joins TRBV27 to TRBJ1-2; TRBD1 aligns across 9 bases. Germline assignment: CDR1 MNHEY and CDR2 SMNVEV (reference sequence). This CDR3 has 14 amino acids. J was trimmed by 8 bases and V by 2 bases; bases with no gene match: 6. The CDR3 DNA reads TGTGCCAGCAGTTTAACAGGGGGCCCCCCCGGCTACACCTTC. Residues: CASSLTGGPPGYTF.

The chain recombines TRBV29-1 with TRBJ2-5; D not certain. TRBJ2-7 explains the end of the DNA better; the J call may be wrong. This CDR3 has 10 residues. Germline-derived CDR1 and CDR2 are SQVTM and ANQGSEA. The CDR3 DNA reads TGCAGCGTTAAGTCCTACGAGCAGTACTTC. The encoded protein is CSVKSYEQYF.

This clonotype appeared many times. The chain recombines TRBV15 with TRBJ1-1; D uncertain. The CDR3 has 13 amino acids. V lost 4 bases and J lost 4, with 10 bases in between. CDR1 and CDR2 from the germline V gene are LNHNV and YYDKDF (reference sequence). The CDR3 nucleotides read TGTGCCACCAGCAAGGGCATGTTCACTGAAGCTTTCTTT. Translation: CATSKGMFTEAFF.

This clonotype was seen only a few times. V is TRBV20-1 and J is TRBJ1-2, with a weak D call TRBD1 (6 bases). Germline CDR1 reads DFQATT; CDR2 reads SNEGSKA (reference sequence). V was clipped by 0 bases and J by 2 bases, with 10 bases between them. CDR3 size: 14 residues. CDR3 coding DNA: TGCAGTGCTAGAGAGGGGGCGGGAAACTATGGCTACACCTTC. It yields the protein CSAREGAGNYGYTF.

In this sample, this clonotype turned up a few times. This chain joins TRBV5-4 and TRBJ2-7, with D tentatively TRBD2 (6 bases). The CDR3 contains 16 residues. CDR1 and CDR2 (germline): SGHNT, YYREEE (reference sequence). Trimming took 0 bases from V and 0 from J, leaving 13 bases between them. The CDR3 nucleotides read TGTGCCAGCAGCTTGGGGGGGGACGGGAGCTCCTACGAGCAGTACTTC. Protein: CASSLGGDGSSYEQYF.

V and J are TRBV3-1 and TRBJ2-5; TRBD1 matches at 9 bases. The CDR3 extends over 13 amino acids. V shed 7 bases and J 5 bases; nucleotides not matched to a gene: 5. CDR1 and CDR2 from the germline V gene are LGHDT and YNNKEL (reference sequence). The CDR3 bases are TGTGCCAGCACCTGGACAGGGGCGGAGACCCAGTACTTC. It codes for CASTWTGAETQYF.

The V and J genes are TRBV10-3 and TRBJ2-1; D possibly corresponds to TRBD2 (5 bases). Germline-derived CDR1 and CDR2 are ENHRY and SYGVKD. The CDR3 covers 15 residues. V lost 6 bases and J 4 bases, leaving 16 bases between the germline ends. The DNA of the CDR3 is TGTGCCATCAGCTCGACGGAGCGGCAATACAATGAGCAGTTCTTC. Its protein is CAISSTERQYNEQFF.

This clonotype was counted a few times. CDR3 nucleotides: TGTGCCAGCAGTTATCAAGGGGCATACAATGAGCAGTTCTTC. Translating gives CASSYQGAYNEQFF. The chain recombines TRBV6-6 with TRBJ2-1; D perhaps matches TRBD1 (5 bases). The V end lost 3 bases, the J end lost 4 bases, and 10 bases lay between the germline ends. Germline V gene lookup returns CDR1 MNHNY and CDR2 SVGAGI (reference sequence). CDR3 size: 14 residues.

This clonotype was found a few times. This chain joins TRBV29-1 and TRBJ2-7; the match to TRBD2 covers 11 bases. The CDR3 is made up of 14 amino acids. The V gene end was trimmed by 4 bases and the J gene end by 6 bases; junction bases not matched to a gene: 8. The germline V gene encodes CDR1 SQVTM and CDR2 ANQGSEA. The CDR3 nucleotides are TGCAGCGTTGCTAGCGGGGGGCGCCATCGCGAGCAGTACTTC. Protein sequence: CSVASGGRHREQYF.

This clonotype was counted between two and nine times. CDR3 loop: CASSKRHLGSYEQYF. The CDR3 DNA reads as TGCGCCAGCAGCAAGAGACACCTAGGATCCTACGAGCAGTACTTC. The J gene is TRBJ2-7, the V gene TRBV4-3; D not resolved. Deletions cut 5 bases from V and 1 base from J, with 15 bases between. Germline V gene lookup returns CDR1 LGHNA and CDR2 YSLEER. This CDR3 is 15 amino acids long.

This clonotype was counted many times. V gene TRBV29-1 combines with J gene TRBJ2-7; D may be TRBD1 (5 bases). The CDR3 loop spans 15 amino acids. The V gene lost 3 bases and the J gene lost 2 bases, with 17 bases spanning the gap. Germline-derived CDR1 and CDR2 are SQVTM and ANQGSEA. CDR3 loop: CSVEVDSSSAYEQYF. The CDR3 nucleotides are TGCAGCGTTGAGGTCGACAGCTCCTCGGCCTACGAGCAGTACTTC.

This chain links TRBV29-1 with TRBJ2-5; D is perhaps TRBD2 (5 bases). The J call is uncertain, as TRBJ2-1 better fits the DNA end. Germline V gene sequence: CDR1 SQVTM, CDR2 ANQGSEA. The CDR3 extends over 14 amino acids. In DNA form, the CDR3 reads TGCAGCGTTTACCCACCGACGGGGTTGGGTGAGCAGTTCTTC. Its protein is CSVYPPTGLGEQFF.

V gene TRBV2 combines with J gene TRBJ2-3; TRBD1 is a possible D gene (7 bases). The CDR3 runs 11 residues. The germline V and J ends were trimmed by 10 bases and 8 bases, with 13 bases remaining between them. Germline CDR1 reads SNHLY; CDR2 reads FYNNEI. DNA for the CDR3: TGTGCCACCCAGGGGGAGGCTACGCAGTATTTT. This sequence encodes CATQGEATQYF.

This clonotype was seen repeatedly, ten times or more. The rearrangement joins TRBV5-6 to TRBJ2-7; 7 bases agree with TRBD1. This CDR3 is built from 14 residues. With V trimmed by 0 bases and J by 3 bases, 3 bases remained unmatched. CDR1 is SGHDT and CDR2 is YYEEEE in the germline V gene. Here the CDR3 DNA reads TGTGCCAGCAGCTTGGGGACAGGCAACTACGAGCAGTACTTC. This codes for CASSLGTGNYEQYF. Full variable domain (missing parts from reference TRBV5-6 and TRBJ2-7): DAGVTQSPTHLIKTRGQQVTLRCSPKSGHDTVSWYQQALGQGPQFIFQYYEEEERQRGNFPDRFSGHQFPNYSSELNVNALLLGDSALYLCASSLGTGNYEQYFGPGTRLTVT.

V usage is TRBV4-3 and J usage is TRBJ2-5; 7 bases agree with TRBD2. The end of the DNA aligns better with TRBJ2-1, so the J call may be wrong. CDR3 size: 16 residues. The V gene's germline CDR1 is LGHNA and CDR2 YSLEER. CDR3 nucleotide sequence: TGCGCCAGCAGCCAAGAAGCCAGCGGGATTTACAATGAGCAGTTCTTC. Its translation: CASSQEASGIYNEQFF.

The chain couples TRBV7-9 to TRBJ2-1; a weak D match, TRBD1 (5 bases). The better agreement between TRBJ2-7 and the DNA end casts doubt on the J call. The CDR3 has 13 residues. Germline V CDR1 and CDR2: SEHNR, FQNEAQ (reference sequence). The CDR3, as DNA: TGTGCCAGCAGCTTAAGCAGGGACTACGAGCAGTACTTC. It is translated as CASSLSRDYEQYF.

This clonotype has only a few counts. This chain links TRBV9 with TRBJ1-1; 8 bases map to TRBD1. Looked up from germline, CDR1 is SGDLS and CDR2 is YYNGEE. CDR3 size: 13 residues. V lost 4 bases to trimming and J lost 7 bases; unmatched junction nucleotides: 6. The CDR3 coding sequence is TGTGCCAGCAGCCCCACAGGGGGGGATGAAGCTTTCTTT. It translates to CASSPTGGDEAFF. Together with reference TRBV9 and TRBJ1-1, the CDR3 gives the full variable domain: DSGVTQTPKHLITATGQRVTLRCSPRSGDLSVYWYQQSLDQGLQFLIQYYNGEERAKGNILERFSAQQFPDLHSELNLSSLELGDSALYFCASSPTGGDEAFFGQGTRLTVV.

This clonotype was detected a few times. The rearrangement joins TRBV7-2 to TRBJ2-3; either TRBD1 or TRBD2 may supply D (5 bases each). Trimming took 6 bases from V and 0 from J, leaving 10 bases between them. CDR1 is SGHTA and CDR2 is FQGNSA in the germline V gene. This CDR3 has 14 residues. CDR3 region: CASRPGPSTDTQYF. DNA for the CDR3: TGTGCCAGCAGGCCGGGACCTAGCACAGATACGCAGTATTTT.

This clonotype was picked up a small number of times. This chain connects TRBV12-3 or TRBV12-4 to TRBJ1-3; D gene uncertain. The CDR3 sequence is 10 residues long. Trimming took off 5 bases at V and 8 bases at J, with 4 bases between the two ends. This CDR3 reads CASSRDTIYF. The CDR3 nucleotides are TGTGCCAGCAGTCGGGACACCATATATTTT.

V gene TRBV15 combines with J gene TRBJ2-3; 7 bases line up with TRBD1. The germline V gene has CDR1 LNHNV and CDR2 YYDKDF (reference sequence). The CDR3 is made up of 16 amino acids. V trimming: 3 bases; J trimming: 1 base; junction bases outside the gene matches: 7. Here the CDR3 reads CATSSNRGVGTDTQYF. The CDR3 nucleotides are TGTGCCACCAGCAGCAACAGGGGAGTTGGCACAGATACGCAGTATTTT.

The chain carries TRBV19 and TRBJ2-4; D is tentatively TRBD1 or TRBD2 (5 bases each). Germline V gene data show CDR1 as LNHDA and CDR2 as SQIVND (reference sequence). V lost 4 bases and J 0 bases, leaving 13 bases between the germline ends. The CDR3 is 16 amino acids. CDR3 sequence reads: CASSTGTPKAKNIQYF. The CDR3 nucleotides read TGTGCCAGTAGTACGGGGACGCCTAAAGCCAAAAACATTCAGTACTTC.

Comments on this clonotype: Given the absence of the conserved phenylalanine or tryptophan at the CDR3 end, a read error is likely. The CDR3 sequence is CSVGRQGPHYGYTL. In nucleotides, the CDR3 is TGCAGCGTTGGGAGGCAGGGTCCCCACTATGGCTACACCCTC. The V call is TRBV29-1, the J call TRBJ1-2; D possibly corresponds to TRBD1 (5 bases). CDR1 and CDR2 (germline): SQVTM, ANQGSEA. V lost 4 bases and J 3 bases, leaving 15 bases between the germline ends. There are 14 residues in the CDR3.

This clonotype came up a few times. The chain joins TRBV12-3 or TRBV12-4 to TRBJ2-5; TRBD2 matches at 8 bases. With the DNA end fitting TRBJ2-1 better, the J assignment may be wrong. CDR3 length: 15 amino acids. CDR3 protein: CASSLGGGPSNEQFF. As DNA, the CDR3 is TGTGCCAGCAGTTTAGGCGGGGGGCCCAGCAATGAGCAGTTCTTC.

This clonotype showed up just a few times. The chain carries TRBV24-1 and TRBJ1-2, with D uncertain. CDR1 and CDR2 (germline): KGHDR, SFDVKD. The V end lost 4 bases, the J end lost 4 bases, and 9 bases lay between the germline ends. The CDR3 spans 13 residues. The CDR3 region has the DNA TGTGCCACCAGTGAGGGAACGGGCTATGGCTACACCTTC. Translating it yields CATSEGTGYGYTF.

This clonotype was seen more than once but under ten times. This chain uses TRBV7-9 with TRBJ2-5; D call uncertain. Germline CDR1 and CDR2: SEHNR and FQNEAQ (reference sequence). The CDR3 length is 13 residues. Trimming removed 3 bases at V and 5 bases at J, with 10 bases between. The CDR3 DNA is TGTGCCAGCAGCTTCGGCTCTGTTGAGACCCAGTACTTC. Translating gives CASSFGSVETQYF.

This rearrangement joins TRBV11-2 to TRBJ1-2; D is perhaps TRBD1 (5 bases). Trimming took 0 bases from V and 12 from J, leaving 14 bases between them. Germline V lookup: CDR1 SGHAT, CDR2 FQNNGV. CDR3 length equals 13 residues. In DNA form, the CDR3 reads TGTGCCAGCAGCTTAGAAGGGGTGGCCCGGGACACCTTC. Translation gives CASSLEGVARDTF. The complete variable domain, with remaining parts taken from reference TRBV11-2 and TRBJ1-2, reads EAGVAQSPRYKIIEKRQSVAFWCNPISGHATLYWYQQILGQGPKLLIQFQNNGVVDDSQLPKDRFSAERLKGVDSTLKIQPAKLEDSAVYLCASSLEGVARDTFGSGTRLTVV.